The T cell receptor beta chain under discussion was sequenced for a study of CD8+CD57+ T cells in acquired aplastic anemia. Patients picked for sequencing had shown CD8+CD57+ cell expansion detected by flow cytometry. Blood was sampled before the patients had received any therapy. Germline CDR1 reads SGHRS; CDR2 reads YFSETQ. The CDR3 runs to 13 residues. This clonotype was counted ten times or more. A read error may account for a junction end that differs from germline. The template for TCR beta VDJ and CDR3 sequence profiling was genomic DNA. One entry per CDR3 protein, called by TCRdb with MiXCR from the reads. The data contain 150,000 to 200,000 distinct CDR3 sequences, roughly 48% of them seen just once; the ten biggest clones take up roughly 1.1%.

This TCR was recovered from a human donor with aplastic anemia. The chain joins TRBV5-1 to TRBJ2-5; D gene ambiguous. Sequencing was done on a sample of sorted CD4+, CD8+, or CD8+CD57+ T cells (not recorded which) from PBMCs. The CDR3 DNA follows: TGTGCCAGCAGCTTAGATCGACAAGAGACCCAGTACTTC. Protein product: CASSLDRQETQYF.